The 3 T cell receptor beta chains listed next were all sequenced from one sample in a study of blood T cell repertoires in COVID-19. Sequencing was performed with immunoSEQ multiplex PCR; in TCRdb, only in-frame clones are kept and a portion is missing. In the table there are 60,000 to 70,000 clones, around 85% of which are singletons. Source material: peripheral blood. The receptors come from a woman aged 55 to 70 with acute or convalescent COVID-19.

This chain links TRBV9 with TRBJ1-2, with a possible D match to TRBD1 (6 bases). Trimming left V 4 bases short and J 8 bases short, with 21 bases between. This CDR3 region has 15 residues. Germline V CDR1 and CDR2: SGDLS, YYNGEE. The CDR3 nucleotides are TGTGCCAGCAGCCTGGGGGGGGCGCAAGAAACGGGCTACACCTTC. It is translated as CASSLGGAQETGYTF. The full variable domain, in which reference TRBV9 and TRBJ1-2 provide the parts outside the CDR3, is DSGVTQTPKHLITATGQRVTLRCSPRSGDLSVYWYQQSLDQGLQFLIQYYNGEERAKGNILERFSAQQFPDLHSELNLSSLELGDSALYFCASSLGGAQETGYTFGSGTRLTVV.

V usage is TRBV14 and J usage is TRBJ2-1; 12 nucleotides agree with TRBD2. Looked up from germline, CDR1 is SGHDN and CDR2 is FVKESK. With V trimmed by 4 bases and J by 4 bases, 5 bases remained unmatched. The CDR3 covers 16 residues. CDR3 DNA sequence: TGTGCCAGCAGCCTCCCGACTAGCGGGGGTTACAATGAGCAGTTCTTC. Translated: CASSLPTSGGYNEQFF.

This rearrangement joins TRBV30 to TRBJ2-1; 8 positions match TRBD1. The CDR3 length is 16 residues. Germline lookup yields CDR1 GTSNPN and CDR2 SVGIG (reference sequence). The trim removed 0 bases at V and 7 bases at J, leaving 11 bases unmatched. The CDR3 bases are TGTGCCTGGAGTGTATCCGGGACAGGAAAGGATAATGAGCAGTTCTTC. The encoded protein is CAWSVSGTGKDNEQFF.